This is a list of T cell receptor beta chains from one sample in a study of T-cell reconstitution after alpha-beta-depleted transplantation in children. MiXCR was run by TCRdb on the PCR reads, yielding one entry per CDR3 protein. The sample holds about 980,000 distinct CDR3 sequences, about 29% seen once. The specimen was PBMCs, mostly from graft donor cells, collected 360 days after TCRalphabeta/CD19-depleted stem cell transplant. These receptors were obtained from a boy under two years old who had a stem cell transplant for SCID, so the T cells may come from the graft donor. The CDR3 runs from the conserved cysteine through the conserved F or W. D genes are given only for firm matches. Size is stated for part of the rows, as once, few or many counts, or as a class when the clone is expanded.

clone size	CDR3 length	V gene	J gene	D gene	CDR3 DNA	CDR3 protein
many	14	TRBV7-2	TRBJ2-7	-	TGTGCCAGCAGCTTAGATGGGGGCCCCTACGAGCAGTACTTC	CASSLDGGPYEQYF
-	15	TRBV11-2	TRBJ2-3	-	TGTGCCAGCAGCTTAGCGTGGCGGGGAACAGATACGCAGTATTTT	CASSLAWRGTDTQYF
-	17	TRBV12-3/TRBV12-4	TRBJ1-3	-	TGTGCCAGCAGCCGGGGGGTGCGGTTCCCCTCTGGAAACACCATATATTTT	CASSRGVRFPSGNTIYF
few	17	TRBV10-3	TRBJ1-1	-	TGTGCCATCAGTGAGATCAATCGAGGGCGGATGAACACTGAAGCTTTCTTT	CAISEINRGRMNTEAFF
-	13	TRBV5-1	TRBJ2-7	-	TGCGCCAGCAGACTCGGCGAACCGAACGAGCAGTACTTC	CASRLGEPNEQYF
-	17	TRBV2	TRBJ2-1	TRBD1	TGTGCCAGCAGCCCAGCGGGTCGACAGGGGGACCGCAATGAGCAGTTCTTC	CASSPAGRQGDRNEQFF
-	13	TRBV10-3	TRBJ2-7	-	TGTGCCATCAGGCCCGGCCAGACCTACGAGCAGTACTTC	CAIRPGQTYEQYF
-	16	TRBV5-1	TRBJ2-1	TRBD2	TGCGCCAGCAGCTTGGTAGCGGGGGGGCCGAGCAATGAGCAGTTCTTC	CASSLVAGGPSNEQFF
-	15	TRBV7-6	TRBJ2-7	TRBD1	TGTGCCAGCAGCCCCAGAACACAGGGGGCCCACGAGCAGTACTTC	CASSPRTQGAHEQYF
-	16	TRBV5-1	TRBJ2-2	-	TGCGCCAGCAGCCCCGGGACGGTGCTAGACACCGGGGAGCTGTTTTTT	CASSPGTVLDTGELFF
few	15	TRBV4-1	TRBJ2-7	-	TGCGCCAGCAGCCAAGATCGGGAACAGGCGCGCGAGCAGTACTTC	CASSQDREQAREQYF
-	14	TRBV6-2/TRBV6-3	TRBJ2-5	-	TGTGCCAGCAGTTACCGGGGAAACGGGGAGACCCAGTACTTC	CASSYRGNGETQYF
-	16	TRBV5-1	TRBJ2-3	TRBD2	TGCGCCAGCAGCCCCCCGGGACTAGCTGGGGGAGATACGCAGTATTTT	CASSPPGLAGGDTQYF
-	15	TRBV20-1	TRBJ1-3	TRBD1	TGCAGTGCTAGAGTTCCCCGGACAGGGAGAAACACCATATATTTT	CSARVPRTGRNTIYF
few	16	TRBV4-1	TRBJ2-3	TRBD2	TGCGCCAGCAGCCAAGCCCTTCTAGCGGGGACAGATACGCAGTATTTT	CASSQALLAGTDTQYF
-	12	TRBV20-1	TRBJ2-7	-	TGCAGTGCCCTGGAGACGGAGGACGAGCAGTACTTC	CSALETEDEQYF
-	16	TRBV24-1	TRBJ2-6	-	TGTGCCACCACTCCCTCGAGGGGGTGGGGGGCCAACGTCCTGACTTTC	CATTPSRGWGANVLTF
-	16	TRBV28	TRBJ2-2	TRBD2	TGTGCCAGCAGTTTACTCAGCGGGGCGAACACCGGGGAGCTGTTTTTT	CASSLLSGANTGELFF
-	19	TRBV27	TRBJ2-1	TRBD2	TGTGCCAGCAGTCCCTCATCCCCCTGGGGGGGGGTCCCTTACAATGAGCAGTTCTTC	CASSPSSPWGGVPYNEQFF
few	15	TRBV5-1	TRBJ1-1	-	TGCGCCAGCAGAGGTCCCCTGGTCGTGAACACTGAAGCTTTCTTT	CASRGPLVVNTEAFF
few	18	TRBV5-1	TRBJ2-3	-	TGCGCCAGCAGCTCTCCGCGGGGAGCGGGCCTCGGAAAGGATACGCAGTATTTT	CASSSPRGAGLGKDTQYF
-	13	TRBV9	TRBJ2-7	-	TGTGCCAGCAGCGTAGATGAGGTCCACGAGCAGTACTTC	CASSVDEVHEQYF
-	16	TRBV7-2	TRBJ2-2	-	TGTGCCAGCAACCCTGGAGGACACGGCGGCACCGGGGAGCTGTTTTTT	CASNPGGHGGTGELFF
-	15	TRBV6-1	TRBJ1-1	TRBD1	TGTGCCAGCAGCAGGGGGTCTATCATGAACACTGAAGCTTTCTTT	CASSRGSIMNTEAFF
-	14	TRBV3-1	TRBJ2-3	-	TGTGCCAGCAGCGGGGTTCTCCACACAGATACGCAGTATTTT	CASSGVLHTDTQYF
few	14	TRBV20-1	TRBJ2-1	TRBD1	TGCAGTGCTAGAGATGACAGGGCAAACAATGAGCAGTTCTTC	CSARDDRANNEQFF
many	14	TRBV25-1	TRBJ1-1	-	TGTGCCAGCAGTGGAGACAGGTATGGGTCTGAAGCTTTCTTT	CASSGDRYGSEAFF
-	14	TRBV29-1	TRBJ2-3	TRBD2	TGCAGCGTTGACGCGGGGGGGGTCGCAGATACGCAGTATTTT	CSVDAGGVADTQYF
-	14	TRBV20-1	TRBJ1-1	-	TGCAGTGCTGCAACCGGTCCGGCCAACACTGAAGCTTTCTTT	CSAATGPANTEAFF
-	17	TRBV19	TRBJ2-1	TRBD2	TGTGCCAGTAGTAGAACCCCTAGGAGCGGGGGCCACAATGAGCAGTTCTTC	CASSRTPRSGGHNEQFF
-	12	TRBV12-3/TRBV12-4	TRBJ2-1	TRBD1	TGTGCCAGCACCGTGGACAGGGAGGAGCAGTTCTTC	CASTVDREEQFF
-	13	TRBV20-1	TRBJ2-3	TRBD2	TGCAGTGCTCCCGGGACTAGCCCCGATACGCAGTATTTT	CSAPGTSPDTQYF
-	11	TRBV7-3	TRBJ2-3	-	TGTGCCAGCGGGGTGGCTGCACAGCTGCAATTT	CASGVAAQLQF
-	14	TRBV20-1	TRBJ1-5	TRBD1	TGCAGTGCTAGGGAGACAGGGATCAATCAGCCCCAGCATTTT	CSARETGINQPQHF
few	16	TRBV20-1	TRBJ2-5	-	TGCAGTGCCCCGAGGGTCGGGGGAAGCCAAGTAGAGACCCAGTACTTC	CSAPRVGGSQVETQYF
-	14	TRBV5-1	TRBJ1-1	TRBD1	TGCGCCAGCAGTTACGGACAGGGAAAAACTGAAGCTTTCTTT	CASSYGQGKTEAFF
-	13	TRBV7-9	TRBJ2-1	-	TGTGCCAGCAGCTCCACAGGGCGTAATGAGCAGTTCTTC	CASSSTGRNEQFF
-	16	TRBV7-2	TRBJ2-3	-	TGTGCCAGCAGCTTAGCGGGCTCACCGAGCACAGATACGCAGTATTTT	CASSLAGSPSTDTQYF
-	13	TRBV7-2	TRBJ2-3	-	TGTGCCAGCAGCCTCCTCCTCAGGGATACGCAGTATTTT	CASSLLLRDTQYF
-	15	TRBV4-3	TRBJ2-7	TRBD2	TGCGCCAGCAGCCCCTCAGGGACTAGCGCCTACGAGCAGTACTTC	CASSPSGTSAYEQYF
few	15	TRBV5-6	TRBJ1-2	-	TGTGCCAGCAGCTTGGACCGCAGGGTTAACTATGGCTACACCTTC	CASSLDRRVNYGYTF
few	17	TRBV27	TRBJ1-2	-	TGTGCCAGCAGCCCTACAGGACTCTCCCCGACTAACTATGGCTACACCTTC	CASSPTGLSPTNYGYTF
-	14	TRBV6-2/TRBV6-3	TRBJ2-5	-	TGTGCCAGCAGTTACTCGATGGTACAAGAGACCCAGTACTTC	CASSYSMVQETQYF
-	15	TRBV12-3/TRBV12-4	TRBJ2-2	-	TGTGCCAGCAGTTTAGAACTAGCACGCACCGGGGAGCTGTTTTTT	CASSLELARTGELFF
-	14	TRBV20-1	TRBJ1-2	-	TGCAGTGCTAGAGGGACGCAAGGCCCTGGGGGCTACACCTTC	CSARGTQGPGGYTF
-	17	TRBV3-1	TRBJ2-7	-	TGTGCCAGCAGCCCAACATGGCCCCAAGAGAGCTCCTACGAGCAGTACTTC	CASSPTWPQESSYEQYF